This T cell receptor beta chain was observed in a study of OX40 agonist ivuxolimab in advanced cancers. Study as a whole: Every patient in dose escalation had hepatocellular carcinoma, melanoma, renal cell or head and neck cancer.

CDR3 length equals 13 residues. V was pared by 3 bases and J by 2 bases, with 7 bases between. The germline V gene encodes CDR1 SGHAT and CDR2 FQNNGV. Broader study findings: Clonal expansion was seen in CD4+ and CD8+ blood T cells by week 6 at 0.1 to 3.0 mg/kg.

TCRdb's table, derived via immunoSEQ multiplex PCR, lists solely in-frame clones and lacks some. Of more than 80,000 clones in the sample, 90% to 95% were seen once. A note on this clone: Antigen: not known.

Exclusion of a patient followed from autoimmune disease history or systemic immunosuppression. The receptor was derived from an adult with an advanced solid tumor such as melanoma, head and neck, liver or kidney cancer. The chain carries TRBV11-2 and TRBJ1-1; D unclear. The sequencing used CD4+ or CD8+ T cells sorted from blood, collected in a trial of the OX40 agonist ivuxolimab. The CDR3 DNA reads TGTGCCAGCAGCTTTGGCGCAAACACTGAAGCTTTCTTT. Its protein is CASSFGANTEAFF.